This entry features one T cell receptor beta chain sequence. The source of the sample is a study of blood T cell repertoires in COVID-19. Study at large: Samples taken during acute and convalescent COVID-19 were collected in the United States, Italy and Spain. PBMCs, B-cell-depleted T cells, or T cells were the source of the cDNA or gDNA that made up the material.

Generated by immunoSEQ multiplex PCR, the TCRdb table keeps only in-frame clones and is missing some. In the table there are hundreds of thousands of clones, approximately 90% of which are singletons. The CDR3 totals 13 residues. Germline V gene lookup returns CDR1 MNHNY and CDR2 SVGAGI (reference sequence). V shed 2 bases and J shed 7 bases, with 8 bases lying between them. The V gene is TRBV6-6, the J gene TRBJ2-2; D is unresolved. The sequence was collected from a woman aged 18-29 years with acute or convalescent COVID-19. The material sequenced was peripheral blood. In DNA, the CDR3 is TGTGCCAGCAGTTACCACTCCGGCGGGGAGCTGTTTTTT. It codes for CASSYHSGGELFF.